This T cell receptor (beta chain) was captured in a study of identical twins. Template switching supplied a universal primer site; unique molecular identifiers were carried on the cDNA. TCRdb reanalysed the 5' RACE reads using MiXCR and keeps one entry per CDR3 protein. The sample yields 1.5 million to 2 million distinct CDR3 sequences, less than 35% seen once. V dropped 0 bases and J dropped 6; count of bases not matched to a gene: 9. The CDR3 is 17 residues long. CDR1 is SGHRS, CDR2 YFSETQ, per germline. Donors uniformly comprised healthy Caucasians. Sequenced sample: cord blood. The J gene is TRBJ2-1, the V gene TRBV5-1; TRBD2 agrees at 10 bases. The source is a newborn girl in good health. CDR3 in amino acids: CASSLAASGRSFNEQFF. DNA for the CDR3: TGCGCCAGCAGCTTGGCGGCTAGCGGGAGATCTTTCAATGAGCAGTTCTTC.